These T cell receptor beta chains were read from a single sample in a study of shared clonotypes between healthy human individuals. Assay: immunoSEQ multiplex PCR; the TCRdb copy retains only in-frame clones and omits some. In the table there are around 720,000 clones, 60% to 75% of which are singletons. Sequences were obtained from memory CD4+ T cells sorted from blood. All receptors derive from a woman aged 25 to 39 in good health. The CDR3 runs from the conserved cysteine through the conserved F or W. The order of the fields is D gene, V gene, J gene, clone size, CDR3 DNA, CDR3 protein. D genes are given only for firm matches. Expanded clones get a size class; other rows say once, few or many, or leave the size out.

D gene: -; V gene: TRBV7-3; J gene: TRBJ2-3; clone size: few; CDR3 DNA: TGTGCCAGCAGCCCCGAACCCTCTAGCACAGATACGCAGTATTTT; CDR3 protein: CASSPEPSSTDTQYF
D gene: TRBD1; V gene: TRBV10-3; J gene: TRBJ1-2; clone size: once; CDR3 DNA: TGTGCCATCGGGGGACGGACAGGGACATATGGCTACACCTTC; CDR3 protein: CAIGGRTGTYGYTF
D gene: TRBD1; V gene: TRBV28; J gene: TRBJ1-4; clone size: few; CDR3 DNA: TGTGCCAGCAGTCAGACAGGGGGGGGTGAAAAACTGTTTTTT; CDR3 protein: CASSQTGGGEKLFF
D gene: -; V gene: TRBV15; J gene: TRBJ1-2; clone size: -; CDR3 DNA: TGTGCCACCAGCAGTACAGGAAACTATGGCTACACCTTC; CDR3 protein: CATSSTGNYGYTF
D gene: TRBD1; V gene: TRBV15; J gene: TRBJ1-1; clone size: -; CDR3 DNA: TGTGCCACCAGCTTACCCGGGACAGGGGGCATGACCACTGAAGCTTTCTTT; CDR3 protein: CATSLPGTGGMTTEAFF
D gene: TRBD1; V gene: TRBV6-1; J gene: TRBJ2-2; clone size: -; CDR3 DNA: TGTGCCAGCAGTGGAGACAGGGCCGGGGAGCTGTTTTTT; CDR3 protein: CASSGDRAGELFF
D gene: -; V gene: TRBV28; J gene: TRBJ1-5; clone size: -; CDR3 DNA: TGTGCCAGCAGTCCGTCAAGCCAGCCCCAGCATTTT; CDR3 protein: CASSPSSQPQHF
D gene: -; V gene: TRBV29-1; J gene: TRBJ1-1; clone size: -; CDR3 DNA: TGCAGCGTTGATGGGACCAACACTGAAGCTTTCTTT; CDR3 protein: CSVDGTNTEAFF
D gene: -; V gene: TRBV19; J gene: TRBJ1-2; clone size: few; CDR3 DNA: TGTGCCAGTAGAGTTATTGGAAGCTACGGCTACACCTTC; CDR3 protein: CASRVIGSYGYTF
D gene: -; V gene: TRBV7-9; J gene: TRBJ1-1; clone size: -; CDR3 DNA: TGTGCCAGCAGCTATAATTCCGGGGCTGGGAGCACTGAAGCTTTCTTT; CDR3 protein: CASSYNSGAGSTEAFF
D gene: -; V gene: TRBV28; J gene: TRBJ1-4; clone size: -; CDR3 DNA: TGTGCCAGCATTCCCCCGCGGGGTGAAAAACTGTTTTTT; CDR3 protein: CASIPPRGEKLFF
D gene: TRBD2; V gene: TRBV27; J gene: TRBJ2-3; clone size: -; CDR3 DNA: TGTGCCAGCACCAGACTAGCGGCCACAGATACGCAGTATTTT; CDR3 protein: CASTRLAATDTQYF
D gene: TRBD1; V gene: TRBV5-1; J gene: TRBJ2-5; clone size: many; CDR3 DNA: TGCGCCAGCAGCTCGGGACAGCTATTACAAGAGACCCAGTACTTC; CDR3 protein: CASSSGQLLQETQYF
D gene: -; V gene: TRBV28; J gene: TRBJ1-1; clone size: once; CDR3 DNA: TGTGCCAGCCGGACGGTGAACACTGAAGCTTTCTTT; CDR3 protein: CASRTVNTEAFF
D gene: -; V gene: TRBV5-1; J gene: TRBJ2-7; clone size: -; CDR3 DNA: TGCGCCAGCAGCTCGGACACTAACTTC; CDR3 protein: CASSSDTNF
D gene: -; V gene: TRBV6-6; J gene: TRBJ1-3; clone size: -; CDR3 DNA: TGTGCCACACAGGCCAGCTCTGGAAACACCATATATTTT; CDR3 protein: CATQASSGNTIYF
D gene: TRBD1; V gene: TRBV15; J gene: TRBJ1-2; clone size: -; CDR3 DNA: TGTGCCACCAGCAGAGATCCGGGGACAGGGGGCACTGGCTACACCTTC; CDR3 protein: CATSRDPGTGGTGYTF
D gene: -; V gene: TRBV14; J gene: TRBJ1-2; clone size: few; CDR3 DNA: TGTGCCAGCAGCCAAGAAATGGTTACCTATGGCTACACCTTC; CDR3 protein: CASSQEMVTYGYTF
D gene: -; V gene: TRBV6-1; J gene: TRBJ1-2; clone size: -; CDR3 DNA: TGTGCCAGCAGTGTTTCTGGAGAGGGCAGCTACACCTTC; CDR3 protein: CASSVSGEGSYTF
D gene: -; V gene: TRBV29-1; J gene: TRBJ2-2; clone size: -; CDR3 DNA: TGCAGCGTTGACGGCGGGAAACACACCGGGGAGCTGTTTTTT; CDR3 protein: CSVDGGKHTGELFF
D gene: -; V gene: TRBV6-5; J gene: TRBJ2-1; clone size: -; CDR3 DNA: TGTGCCAGCAGTTACCCTGGTCGGAATGAGCAGTTCTTC; CDR3 protein: CASSYPGRNEQFF
D gene: -; V gene: TRBV25-1; J gene: TRBJ2-2; clone size: -; CDR3 DNA: TGTGCCAGCAGTCCCAGGGGCGAGACCGGGGAGCTGTTTTTT; CDR3 protein: CASSPRGETGELFF
D gene: -; V gene: TRBV7-3; J gene: TRBJ1-5; clone size: few; CDR3 DNA: TGTGCCAGCAGTTACCATAAAGGGAATCAGCCCCAGCATTTT; CDR3 protein: CASSYHKGNQPQHF
D gene: -; V gene: TRBV6-1; J gene: TRBJ2-4; clone size: -; CDR3 DNA: TGTGCCAGCAGTCTCGGAGCCAAAAACATTCAGTACTTC; CDR3 protein: CASSLGAKNIQYF
D gene: TRBD2; V gene: TRBV14; J gene: TRBJ2-7; clone size: many; CDR3 DNA: TGTGCCAGCAGCCAACTAGCGGGGGCAACCTACGAGCAGTACTTC; CDR3 protein: CASSQLAGATYEQYF
D gene: -; V gene: TRBV28; J gene: TRBJ2-2; clone size: -; CDR3 DNA: TGTGCCAGCAGTCCATATGGGACGAACACCGGGGAGCTGTTTTTT; CDR3 protein: CASSPYGTNTGELFF
D gene: -; V gene: TRBV19; J gene: TRBJ2-5; clone size: -; CDR3 DNA: TGTGCCAGTAGTATGGGTGGGCGTACGGACCCAGGACAGACCCAGTACTTC; CDR3 protein: CASSMGGRTDPGQTQYF
D gene: -; V gene: TRBV19; J gene: TRBJ2-5; clone size: -; CDR3 DNA: TGTGCCAGTAGTATCGTATCCCAAGAGACCCAGTACTTC; CDR3 protein: CASSIVSQETQYF
D gene: TRBD2; V gene: TRBV28; J gene: TRBJ2-3; clone size: -; CDR3 DNA: TGTGCCGCCGGCGGGAGGTTTGGAAGTAGGACGCAGTATTTT; CDR3 protein: CAAGGRFGSRTQYF
D gene: -; V gene: TRBV7-8; J gene: TRBJ1-2; clone size: many; CDR3 DNA: TGTGCCAGCAGCCTCGTGGTTAAGCCCTCCTTATCCCATGGCTACACCTTC; CDR3 protein: CASSLVVKPSLSHGYTF
D gene: -; V gene: TRBV11-2; J gene: TRBJ2-7; clone size: many; CDR3 DNA: TGTGCCAGCAGCTTTCAAGGAGACTCCTACGAGCAGTACTTC; CDR3 protein: CASSFQGDSYEQYF
D gene: TRBD2; V gene: TRBV4-1; J gene: TRBJ2-3; clone size: -; CDR3 DNA: TGCGCCAGCAGCCAACGCGGGACTAGCGGGACTGATACGCAGTATTTT; CDR3 protein: CASSQRGTSGTDTQYF
D gene: -; V gene: TRBV19; J gene: TRBJ2-1; clone size: once; CDR3 DNA: TGTGCCAGTAGTCACCTCAGGGACAATGAGCAGTTCTTC; CDR3 protein: CASSHLRDNEQFF
D gene: TRBD2; V gene: TRBV11-2; J gene: TRBJ2-5; clone size: -; CDR3 DNA: TGTGCCAGCAGCTTAGTCCTAGCGGGAGGTGAGACCCAGTACTTC; CDR3 protein: CASSLVLAGGETQYF
D gene: -; V gene: TRBV28; J gene: TRBJ1-2; clone size: -; CDR3 DNA: TGTGCCAGCAGTCAACAGAGCTATGGCTACACCTTC; CDR3 protein: CASSQQSYGYTF
D gene: -; V gene: TRBV5-1; J gene: TRBJ2-6; clone size: many; CDR3 DNA: TGCGCCAGCAGCTTGAAGTTTACAGGAGCCTCTGGGGCCAACGTCCTGACTTTC; CDR3 protein: CASSLKFTGASGANVLTF
D gene: -; V gene: TRBV19; J gene: TRBJ2-1; clone size: -; CDR3 DNA: TGTGCCAGTAGTAGGGGGACTGAGCAGTTCTTC; CDR3 protein: CASSRGTEQFF
D gene: TRBD1; V gene: TRBV4-1; J gene: TRBJ1-2; clone size: -; CDR3 DNA: TGCGCCAGCAGCCTACAGGGGGCCGGCGGCTACACCTTC; CDR3 protein: CASSLQGAGGYTF
D gene: TRBD2; V gene: TRBV4-2; J gene: TRBJ2-3; clone size: once; CDR3 DNA: TGTGCCAGCAGCCAAGATGTAGCGGGAGAGGGCCCAGATACGCAGTATTTT; CDR3 protein: CASSQDVAGEGPDTQYF
D gene: -; V gene: TRBV6-5; J gene: TRBJ2-3; clone size: -; CDR3 DNA: TGTGCCAGCAGTTCTGGAGGCTCAAGCACAGATACGCAGTATTTT; CDR3 protein: CASSSGGSSTDTQYF
D gene: -; V gene: TRBV7-8; J gene: TRBJ2-1; clone size: once; CDR3 DNA: TGTGCCAGCAGCTTCTCGGGGAGGTCCTACAATGAGCAGTTCTTC; CDR3 protein: CASSFSGRSYNEQFF
D gene: TRBD1; V gene: TRBV2; J gene: TRBJ1-5; clone size: -; CDR3 DNA: TGTGCCAGCAGGGGGGACAGGGGAGGTCAGCCCCAGCATTTT; CDR3 protein: CASRGDRGGQPQHF
D gene: -; V gene: TRBV5-1; J gene: TRBJ1-2; clone size: -; CDR3 DNA: TGCGCCAGCAGCTTTCATCCGGGACGGATTAACTATGGCTACACCTTC; CDR3 protein: CASSFHPGRINYGYTF
D gene: -; V gene: TRBV9; J gene: TRBJ2-2; clone size: few; CDR3 DNA: TGTGCCAGCAGCGTAGTGGTTTACGGGGAGCTGTTTTTT; CDR3 protein: CASSVVVYGELFF
D gene: TRBD2; V gene: TRBV7-2; J gene: TRBJ2-7; clone size: once; CDR3 DNA: TGTGCCAGCAGCTTTTACCTAGCGGAATACGAGCAGTACTTC; CDR3 protein: CASSFYLAEYEQYF
D gene: -; V gene: TRBV4-1; J gene: TRBJ1-4; clone size: -; CDR3 DNA: TGCGCCAGCAGCCAAGACGGAGGGGGGGGAGGTGGTAAACTGTTTTTT; CDR3 protein: CASSQDGGGGGGKLFF
D gene: -; V gene: TRBV2; J gene: TRBJ1-4; clone size: -; CDR3 DNA: TGTGCCAGCAAACTTGAGGAAAAACTGTTTTTT; CDR3 protein: CASKLEEKLFF
D gene: TRBD2; V gene: TRBV25-1; J gene: TRBJ2-1; clone size: -; CDR3 DNA: TGTGCCAGCGCCGCCGGGGAGGGTCCGCCACCCCATGAGCAGTTCTTC; CDR3 protein: CASAAGEGPPPHEQFF
D gene: -; V gene: TRBV5-1; J gene: TRBJ2-1; clone size: once; CDR3 DNA: TGCGCCAGCAGCGTCCGGGCGACGAGCAATGAGCAGTTCTTC; CDR3 protein: CASSVRATSNEQFF
D gene: -; V gene: TRBV10-3; J gene: TRBJ2-2; clone size: -; CDR3 DNA: TGTGCCATCAGTGCTAGGGGGGCCGACGGGGAGCTGTTTTTT; CDR3 protein: CAISARGADGELFF
D gene: -; V gene: TRBV5-1; J gene: TRBJ1-1; clone size: -; CDR3 DNA: TGCGCCAGCAGCTGGGGGATGGGAACGGGCACTGAAGCTTTCTTT; CDR3 protein: CASSWGMGTGTEAFF
D gene: -; V gene: TRBV5-1; J gene: TRBJ2-2; clone size: -; CDR3 DNA: TGCGCCAGCAGCCTGGGGGTAGCGAACACCGGGGAGCTGTTTTTT; CDR3 protein: CASSLGVANTGELFF
D gene: -; V gene: TRBV10-3; J gene: TRBJ2-2; clone size: -; CDR3 DNA: TGTGCCACCTCGGCGAGGGCCGGGGAGCTGTTTTTT; CDR3 protein: CATSARAGELFF
D gene: -; V gene: TRBV4-2; J gene: TRBJ2-1; clone size: -; CDR3 DNA: TGTGCCAGCAGCCAAAGAGCGTCAGTGTCCTACAATGAGCAGTTCTTC; CDR3 protein: CASSQRASVSYNEQFF